Sequencing of this T cell receptor (beta chain) was carried out in a study of PD-1 and CTLA-4 blockade in melanoma. This clone is medium-sized within its sample. Germline lookup yields CDR1 PRHDT and CDR2 FYEKMQ (reference sequence). The CDR3 runs 15 residues. V lost 6 bases to trimming and J lost 4 bases, with 13 bases between them. TCRdb keeps only in-frame clones here, not all; method: immunoSEQ multiplex PCR. Of some 29,000 clones in the sample, roughly nine tenths were seen once. The sequenced sample was CD8+ T cells from peripheral blood, obtained before anti-PD-1 treatment. This receptor was identified in a human donor with melanoma. The genes are TRBV13 and TRBJ1-6; D might be TRBD1 (6 bases). The CDR3 here is CASRHKGGYNSPLHF. Written as DNA, the CDR3 is TGTGCCAGCAGGCATAAAGGGGGTTATAATTCACCCCTCCACTTT.